The T cell receptor beta chain under discussion was sequenced for a study of T cell responses to AZD1222 COVID-19 vaccine. The repertoire was sequenced with immunoSEQ multiplex PCR; TCRdb's copy has only in-frame clones and lacks some. This table has about 99,000 clones, about nine tenths appearing once. The study, taken as a whole, reports: Regions left unmutated in variants are reportedly the target of nearly half of spike-specific TCRs. Clonal diversity was possibly underestimated; the donors were predominantly white British and more often female. At baseline, seropositivity was found in only a handful of AZD1222 recipients.

A word on this clone: Its target is unknown.

The V segment lost 5 bases and the J segment 4 bases; nucleotides outside the gene matches: 9. The CDR3 runs 15 residues. Germline V lookup: CDR1 SGHRS, CDR2 YFSETQ. The sequence came from an adult who received the MenACWY meningococcal vaccine as a control. The chain has TRBV5-1 and TRBJ2-1; TRBD2 matches 7 bases. Source: peripheral blood, taken 28 days after the second dose of the MenACWY control vaccine. CDR3 sequence: CASRQAGSTYNEQFF. The CDR3 nucleotides read TGCGCCAGCAGGCAAGCGGGGTCGACGTACAATGAGCAGTTCTTC. Full variable domain (missing parts from reference TRBV5-1 and TRBJ2-1): KAGVTQTPRYLIKTRGQQVTLSCSPISGHRSVSWYQQTPGQGLQFLFEYFSETQRNKGNFPGRFSGRQFSNSRSEMNVSTLELGDSALYLCASRQAGSTYNEQFFGPGTRLTVL.